This T cell receptor beta chain stems from a study of shared clonotypes between healthy human individuals. The CDR3 sequence is 16 residues long. V trimming: 0 bases; J trimming: 4 bases; junction bases outside the gene matches: 3. CDR1 is SGHRS and CDR2 is YFSETQ in the germline V gene. Using immunoSEQ multiplex PCR, the repertoire was profiled, and TCRdb retains in-frame clones only, with some absent. The table includes about 1,500,000 clones, roughly 95% detected once. The sequenced material came from naive CD4+ T cells sorted from blood. Subset defined: CD45RA+ positively selected. The receptor was isolated from a man aged 30-40 years in good health. The V gene is TRBV5-1, the J gene TRBJ2-7; 14 positions agree with TRBD2. CDR3 sequence: CASSLGGTSGRYEQYF. CDR3 DNA sequence: TGCGCCAGCAGCTTGGGAGGGACTAGCGGGAGATACGAGCAGTACTTC.